The rows below give T cell receptor beta chains drawn from one sample of a study of T cell repertoires in cytomegalovirus infection. TCRdb fed the reads into MiXCR, producing one record per CDR3 protein. The sample holds roughly 230,000 distinct CDR3 sequences; roughly 12% are singletons and the top ten take 1.6%. The material sequenced was PBMCs. Receptors originate from a human donor in good health (CMV status not recorded). Some clones in this sample may be carry-over from other donors' samples. The CDR3 runs from the conserved cysteine through the conserved F or W. D genes are given only for firm matches. Clone size, where shown, is once, few, many, or a class for clones that have expanded.

d_gene	v_gene	abundance	j_gene	CDR3nt	CDR3aa
TRBD1	TRBV24-1	NA	TRBJ2-1	TGTGCCACCAGTAAAGGACAGGGGGTTGGTGAGCAGTTCTTC	CATSKGQGVGEQFF
NA	TRBV14	NA	TRBJ1-6	TGTGCCAGCAGCTCTTCTCGGACAGCCAACTCACCCCTCCACTTT	CASSSSRTANSPLHF
NA	TRBV20-1	NA	TRBJ2-5	TGCAGTGCTAGAGAGGGAGTGAGGGGGGAGACCCAGTACTTC	CSAREGVRGETQYF
TRBD1	TRBV27	NA	TRBJ2-1	TGTGCCAGCAGTCCTGGGACAGAATTTAACAATGAGCAGTTCTTC	CASSPGTEFNNEQFF
TRBD2	TRBV19	few	TRBJ2-1	TGTGCCACCCGGACTAGCCCGAGCTCCTACAATGAGCAGTTCTTC	CATRTSPSSYNEQFF
TRBD1	TRBV29-1	NA	TRBJ2-5	TGCAGCGTCCGGGGGACAGGGAAGGGGACCCAGTACTTC	CSVRGTGKGTQYF
NA	TRBV19	few	TRBJ1-2	TGTGCCAGTAGAACCCAGGGAAACTATGGCTACACCTTC	CASRTQGNYGYTF
TRBD1	TRBV27	few	TRBJ1-1	TGTGCCAGCAGTCTGGGACAGGGGTTAATAGCTTTCTTT	CASSLGQGLIAFF
NA	TRBV20-1	few	TRBJ2-2	TGCAGTGCTAGCGGAGGGGTACGAACCGGGGAGCTGTTTTTT	CSASGGVRTGELFF
TRBD2	TRBV27	NA	TRBJ2-3	TGTGCCAGCAGTTTAGGAATAGCGGGAGCCGGAACAGATACGCAGTATTTT	CASSLGIAGAGTDTQYF
NA	TRBV12-3/TRBV12-4	many	TRBJ2-2	TGTGCCAGCAGTTACACCGGGGAGCTGTTTTTT	CASSYTGELFF
TRBD1	TRBV6-2/TRBV6-3	NA	TRBJ2-7	TGTGCCAGCAGTTACATTACAGGGGCCCCTCTGGGCGAGCAGTACTTC	CASSYITGAPLGEQYF
TRBD1	TRBV7-2	many	TRBJ1-1	TGTGCCAGCAGCCCGACAGGGGGGGTCACTGAAGCTTTCTTT	CASSPTGGVTEAFF
NA	TRBV19	few	TRBJ1-2	TGTGCCAGTAGGGAAGAGGGGGTATATAACTATGGCTACACCTTC	CASREEGVYNYGYTF
TRBD1	TRBV20-1	NA	TRBJ1-4	TGCAGTGCTAGAGATCCCGGGACAGGAAATGAAAAACTGTTTTTT	CSARDPGTGNEKLFF
NA	TRBV6-1	many	TRBJ1-1	TGTGCCAGCAGTCAAACGGGACCTCGGGGCACTGAAGCTTTCTTT	CASSQTGPRGTEAFF
NA	TRBV7-3	many	TRBJ1-1	TGTGCCAGCAGGGGGATGAACACTGAAGCTTTCTTT	CASRGMNTEAFF
TRBD2	TRBV7-2	many	TRBJ2-5	TGTGCCAGCAGCTCCTGGACTAGCGGGGGGAAAGAGACCCAGTACTTC	CASSSWTSGGKETQYF
TRBD2	TRBV15	few	TRBJ2-1	TGTGCCACCAGCAGAGATCGGACCAGGTCTAGCGGTGAGCAGTTCTTC	CATSRDRTRSSGEQFF
TRBD1	TRBV20-1	few	TRBJ1-4	TGCAGTGCCCGGGACAGGGGTAGCGAAAAACTGTTTTTT	CSARDRGSEKLFF
TRBD1	TRBV4-2	many	TRBJ1-2	TGTGCCAGCAGCCTCGAACCGGGACAGGGGAACTATGGCTACACCTTC	CASSLEPGQGNYGYTF
NA	TRBV7-2	many	TRBJ2-2	TGTGCCAGCAGCTTAGCGGGGACGGAAAACACCGGGGAGCTGTTTTTT	CASSLAGTENTGELFF
TRBD2	TRBV7-2	many	TRBJ2-5	TGTGCCAGCAGCTTAACTAGCGGAGAACCCCAAGAGACCCAGTACTTC	CASSLTSGEPQETQYF
NA	TRBV11-2	many	TRBJ2-3	TGTGCCAGCAGCTTCCTCATGACTAGCACAGATACGCAGTATTTT	CASSFLMTSTDTQYF
NA	TRBV20-1	few	TRBJ1-2	TGCAGTGCTAGATCGGATAATAACCGTGGCTACACCTTC	CSARSDNNRGYTF
NA	TRBV12-3/TRBV12-4	few	TRBJ1-5	TGTGCCAGCAGCATCAGTGGAGGTCAGCCCCAGCATTTT	CASSISGGQPQHF
NA	TRBV5-4	NA	TRBJ1-1	TGTGCCAGCAGCGGCGAATGGCAGGGCGGAAACACTGAAGCTTTCTTT	CASSGEWQGGNTEAFF
NA	TRBV4-3	many	TRBJ1-1	TGCGCCAGCAGCCAAGATGGCGGGGGCAATACTGAAGCTTTCTTT	CASSQDGGGNTEAFF
NA	TRBV7-2	many	TRBJ1-1	TGTGCCAGCAGCTTAGGCTCAGGAGGGAACACTGAAGCTTTCTTT	CASSLGSGGNTEAFF
NA	TRBV7-2	many	TRBJ1-5	TGTGCCAGCAGCTCGGAGCGGGCGAATCAGCCCCAGCATTTT	CASSSERANQPQHF
NA	TRBV28	NA	TRBJ1-5	TGTGCCAGGGGAACAGGGAGCGTCCATAGCAATCAGCCCCAGCATTTT	CARGTGSVHSNQPQHF
TRBD2	TRBV7-2	many	TRBJ2-3	TGTGCCAGCAGCTTAGTACCTAGCGGAGGGACAGATACGCAGTATTTT	CASSLVPSGGTDTQYF
NA	TRBV2	NA	TRBJ1-2	TGTGCCAGCAGTGACACTATCAGAGGCTACACCTTC	CASSDTIRGYTF
NA	TRBV7-2	many	TRBJ1-5	TGTGCCAGCAGCTCGGGCCCCCAGGGTGGCAATCAGCCCCAGCATTTT	CASSSGPQGGNQPQHF
NA	TRBV7-2	many	TRBJ2-5	TGTGCCAGCAGCGTCGGAGGCGGTTTCCAAGAGACCCAGTACTTC	CASSVGGGFQETQYF
NA	TRBV29-1	NA	TRBJ2-1	TGCAGCGGTCCTTACAATGAGCAGTTCTTC	CSGPYNEQFF
NA	TRBV5-4	many	TRBJ2-1	TGTGCCAGCAGCTTGGCGCAGGGGTACAATGAGCAGTTCTTC	CASSLAQGYNEQFF
NA	TRBV29-1	few	TRBJ2-7	TGCAGCGTTGGGGGGGACACGGGCTCCTACGAGCAGTACTTC	CSVGGDTGSYEQYF
NA	TRBV19	many	TRBJ2-7	TGTGCCAGTAGTATAGACAGGGAGCAGTACTTC	CASSIDREQYF
NA	TRBV6-5	NA	TRBJ1-1	TGTGCCAGCAGACCCTTCTCGAACACTGAAGCTTTCTTT	CASRPFSNTEAFF
NA	TRBV6-1	many	TRBJ2-2	TGTGCCAGCAGTGAATTGCGGAACACCGGGGAGCTGTTTTTT	CASSELRNTGELFF
NA	TRBV24-1	many	TRBJ2-6	TGTGCCACCAGTGATCGACAGCCCTCTGGGGCCAACGTCCTGACTTTC	CATSDRQPSGANVLTF
TRBD2	TRBV5-4	few	TRBJ2-1	TGTGCCAGCAGCCCTCCGGGACTAGCGGGAGGGCCGGGGGGGAATGAGCAGTTCTTC	CASSPPGLAGGPGGNEQFF
NA	TRBV12-3/TRBV12-4	few	TRBJ2-7	TGTGCCAGCAGTTTAGTTCCCCCCGAGGGCGAGCAGTACTTC	CASSLVPPEGEQYF
TRBD1	TRBV7-9	NA	TRBJ2-7	TGTGCCAGCAGCTTAGTGGCCCACCTGGGACAGGGGATCAGTAACGAGCAGTACTTC	CASSLVAHLGQGISNEQYF
NA	TRBV7-2	many	TRBJ1-2	TGTGCCAGCAGCTTCGATCGAAATGGCTACACCTTC	CASSFDRNGYTF
NA	TRBV6-6	many	TRBJ2-5	TGTGCCAGCGGAGCAACATCACCGTACCAAGAGACCCAGTACTTC	CASGATSPYQETQYF
NA	TRBV6-1	few	TRBJ1-1	TGTGCCAGCAGTGAAGCAACAGGGCCTGGGAGCACTGAAGCTTTCTTT	CASSEATGPGSTEAFF
NA	TRBV7-2	many	TRBJ2-2	TGTGCCAGCAGCTCTCAACGACAGCTCACCGGGGAGCTGTTTTTT	CASSSQRQLTGELFF
TRBD1	TRBV7-2	many	TRBJ1-5	TGTGCCAGCACCCTTCAGGCCAAGGGGGCTCAGCCCCAGCATTTT	CASTLQAKGAQPQHF
NA	TRBV7-3	NA	TRBJ2-3	TGTGCCAGCAGCTCCCCGACAGATTTCACAGATACGCAGTATTTT	CASSSPTDFTDTQYF
NA	TRBV29-1	NA	TRBJ1-2	TGCAGCGTTGAACCGACAGCTTATGGCTACACCTTC	CSVEPTAYGYTF
TRBD1	TRBV29-1	few	TRBJ1-1	TGCAGCGCCGGGACAGTGTTGAACACTGAAGCTTTCTTT	CSAGTVLNTEAFF
NA	TRBV29-1	NA	TRBJ2-2	TGCAGCGTTGGGACAGTGAACACCGGGGAGCTGTTTTTT	CSVGTVNTGELFF
NA	TRBV7-2	many	TRBJ1-4	TGTGCCAGCAGCTTACCCGGGTTTAATGAAAAACTGTTTTTT	CASSLPGFNEKLFF